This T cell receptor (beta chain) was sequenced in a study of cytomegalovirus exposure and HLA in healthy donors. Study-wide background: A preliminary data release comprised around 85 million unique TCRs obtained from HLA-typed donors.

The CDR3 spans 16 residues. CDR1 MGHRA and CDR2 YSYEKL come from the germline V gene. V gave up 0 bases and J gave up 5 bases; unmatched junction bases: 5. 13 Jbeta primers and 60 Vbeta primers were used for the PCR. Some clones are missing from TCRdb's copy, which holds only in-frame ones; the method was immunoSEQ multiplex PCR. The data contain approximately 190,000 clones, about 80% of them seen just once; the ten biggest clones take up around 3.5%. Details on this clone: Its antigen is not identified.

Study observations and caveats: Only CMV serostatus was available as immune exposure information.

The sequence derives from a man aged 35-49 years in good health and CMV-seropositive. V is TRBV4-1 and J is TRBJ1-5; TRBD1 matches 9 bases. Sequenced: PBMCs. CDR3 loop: CASSQERRTGDQPQHF. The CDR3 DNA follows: TGCGCCAGCAGCCAAGAGAGACGGACAGGGGATCAGCCCCAGCATTTT.